A single T cell receptor beta chain is shown here with its context. Antigen unknown. The length of the CDR3 is 15 residues. The germline V gene has CDR1 SGDLS and CDR2 YYNGEE. V was cut by 3 bases and J by 5 bases, with 17 bases left in between. The data were produced by immunoSEQ multiplex PCR, yet TCRdb's version contains in-frame clones alone and is incomplete. The repertoire holds 37,000 or so clones, with about 86% as singletons. These data are taken from a study of lymphopenia after photon versus proton radiotherapy. Study results and limitations: Survival link was tested only in deceased patients; proton benefit remains a possibility. After the lymphocyte nadir, photon-treated repertoires showed oligoclonal expansion, especially of CD8+ Temra cells. Relative stability marked proton patients; photon patients lost diversity and naive cells. A bigger post-nadir fall in TCR diversity correlated inversely with survival time in deceased patients.

Here the sequenced sample was peripheral blood, taken from a patient treated with proton-based radiotherapy. This chain uses TRBV9 with TRBJ2-5; TRBD1 is a possible D gene (5 bases). The sequence derives from a woman between 70 and 85 years old with pancreatic cancer. Some clones in this sample may be carry-over from other donors' samples. For the CDR3, the DNA is TGTGCCAGCAGCGGTGTAGCATACAAGGGGGAGACCCAGTACTTC. It translates to CASSGVAYKGETQYF.